The 30 T cell receptor beta chains in this list originate from one sample, sequenced in a study of CD8 T cells in Susac syndrome. RNA amounts of about 0.45 to 1 ug underwent reverse transcription with random hexamers. Each CDR3 protein is one row after TCRdb ran MiXCR on the immunoSEQ multiplex PCR reads. The table lists some 120,000 distinct CDR3 sequences, 90% to 95% of them singletons, with approximately 0.12% in the top ten. Sequencing input: CD4+ T cells from PBMCs. The source is a human donor in good health.

A single count supports this clonotype. The V call is TRBV5-1, the J call TRBJ2-1; TRBD1 might be the D (6 bases). V was shortened by 4 bases and J by 0 bases, with 14 bases between the two germline ends. CDR3 length equals 16 residues. Looked up from germline, CDR1 is SGHRS and CDR2 is YFSETQ. This chain's CDR3 is CASSLRQADSYNEQFF. The CDR3 nucleotides read TGCGCCAGCAGCCTACGACAGGCAGACTCCTACAATGAGCAGTTCTTC.

This clonotype was seen just once. The V call is TRBV15, the J call TRBJ1-3; D not resolved. Between the trimmed V and J ends, which lost 0 bases and 0 bases, there was a span of 6 bases. This CDR3 is 15 amino acids long. Germline V CDR1 and CDR2: LNHNV, YYDKDF (reference sequence). CDR3 coding DNA: TGTGCCACCAGCAGAGACGGATACTCTGGAAACACCATATATTTT. Residues: CATSRDGYSGNTIYF. The whole variable domain, remainder taken from reference TRBV15 and TRBJ1-3, is DAMVIQNPRYQVTQFGKPVTLSCSQTLNHNVMYWYQQKSSQAPKLLFHYYDKDFNNEADTPDNFQSRRPNTSFCFLDIRSPGLGDTAMYLCATSRDGYSGNTIYFGEGSWLTVV.

V and J are TRBV19 and TRBJ1-2; no reliable D call. CDR1 and CDR2 from the germline V gene are LNHDA and SQIVND (reference sequence). V dropped 2 bases and J dropped 2 bases, with 9 bases sitting between them. The CDR3 is 14 residues long. CDR3 sequence (DNA): TGTGCCAGTAGTATACCTGTGACCAACTATGGCTACACCTTC. Translated, it gives CASSIPVTNYGYTF.

The chain combines TRBV19 with TRBJ1-1, with 8 positions matching TRBD1. Germline V lookup: CDR1 LNHDA, CDR2 SQIVND (reference sequence). After removal of 5 bases from V and 2 bases from J, the junction contained 4 bases not matched to a gene. The CDR3 covers 14 residues. The CDR3 DNA reads as TGTGCCAGTAGTTCGGGACAGGTCAACACTGAAGCTTTCTTT. It encodes CASSSGQVNTEAFF.

The chain carries TRBV7-9 and TRBJ2-1; no firm D call. CDR1 is SEHNR, CDR2 FQNEAQ, per germline (reference sequence). V was trimmed by 3 bases and J by 0 bases, leaving 3 bases between them. There are 13 residues in the CDR3. In DNA form, the CDR3 reads TGTGCCAGCAGCTTGAGCTCCTACAATGAGCAGTTCTTC. Residues: CASSLSSYNEQFF.

This rearrangement joins TRBV3-1 to TRBJ2-3; unclear D gene. Germline-derived CDR1 and CDR2 are LGHDT and YNNKEL (reference sequence). V dropped 6 bases and J dropped 1 base, with 8 bases sitting between them. The CDR3 spans 13 residues. The CDR3 here is CASRDRGTDTQYF. CDR3 in DNA: TGTGCCAGCAGAGACCGGGGCACAGATACGCAGTATTTT.

The J gene is TRBJ1-2, the V gene TRBV29-1; D unresolved. Germline values: CDR1 SQVTM, CDR2 ANQGSEA. The CDR3 is made up of 12 amino acids. The V and J ends lost 3 bases and 6 bases respectively, with 11 bases between them. The CDR3 DNA reads as TGCAGCGTTGACACTGTCCTTGATGGCTACACCTTC. This encodes CSVDTVLDGYTF.

The chain links TRBV29-1 to TRBJ2-7; 10 nucleotides match TRBD2. Trimming cost V 7 bases and J 0 bases; bases outside gene matches: 9. The CDR3 is made up of 15 amino acids. The germline CDR1 and CDR2 sequences are SQVTM and ANQGSEA. CDR3 sequence (DNA): TGCAGCGGCCGGGGTGGGACTAGCGACTCCTACGAGCAGTACTTC. Its translation is CSGRGGTSDSYEQYF.

This chain uses TRBV6-1 with TRBJ1-2; 10 positions match TRBD1. CDR3 length: 16 residues. V was clipped by 3 bases and J by 6 bases; unmatched bases: 10. Germline V lookup: CDR1 MNHNS, CDR2 SASEGT. The CDR3 coding sequence is TGTGCCAGCAGTGAGACCTGGACAGGGGGTTATGATGGCTACACCTTC. Translated, it gives CASSETWTGGYDGYTF.

The CDR3: CASSQIAGQSYEQYF. DNA of the CDR3: TGTGCCAGCAGCCAAATAGCGGGACAGTCCTACGAGCAGTACTTC. The chain uses TRBV14 and TRBJ2-7, with D tentatively TRBD2 (8 bases). The length of the CDR3 is 15 residues. V was trimmed by 2 bases and J by 1 base, leaving 12 bases between them. Germline CDR1 reads SGHDN; CDR2 reads FVKESK. Full variable domain (remainder filled in from reference TRBV14 and TRBJ2-7): EAGVTQFPSHSVIEKGQTVTLRCDPISGHDNLYWYRRVMGKEIKFLLHFVKESKQDESGMPNNRFLAERTGGTYSTLKVQPAELEDSGVYFCASSQIAGQSYEQYFGPGTRLTVT.

The gene calls are TRBV2 and TRBJ2-3, with TRBD1 matching 8 bases. Germline values: CDR1 SNHLY, CDR2 FYNNEI. The CDR3 has 14 amino acids. V shed 5 bases, J shed 9 bases, and the junction held 10 bases outside the gene matches. The CDR3 region is CASSWTGIGGTQYF. The CDR3 DNA follows: TGTGCCAGCAGTTGGACAGGGATAGGAGGGACGCAGTATTTT. The full variable domain, its missing parts supplied by reference TRBV2 and TRBJ2-3, is EPEVTQTPSHQVTQMGQEVILRCVPISNHLYFYWYRQILGQKVEFLVSFYNNEISEKSEIFDDQFSVERPDGSNFTLKIRSTKLEDSAMYFCASSWTGIGGTQYFGPGTRLTVL.

This clonotype occurred once. J is TRBJ2-1 and V is TRBV3-1; a weak D match, TRBD2 (6 bases). Germline V gene data show CDR1 as LGHDT and CDR2 as YNNKEL (reference sequence). The V end was cut by 1 base, the J end by 0 bases, with 10 bases between. The CDR3 loop spans 16 amino acids. CDR3 sequence reads: CASSQVAGSSYNEQFF. CDR3 in DNA: TGTGCCAGCAGCCAAGTGGCGGGGAGCTCCTACAATGAGCAGTTCTTC.

The rearrangement joins TRBV4-1 to TRBJ2-1; perhaps TRBD1 as D (5 bases). Germline assignment: CDR1 MGHRA and CDR2 YSYEKL. Trimming took off 5 bases at V and 3 bases at J, with 11 bases between the two ends. CDR3 size: 14 residues. The CDR3 coding sequence is TGCGCCAGCAGCGATGGGGCCGGCTACAATGAGCAGTTCTTC. It is translated as CASSDGAGYNEQFF.

This chain connects TRBV5-1 to TRBJ2-1, with 11 bases aligning to TRBD2. The CDR3 sequence is 20 residues long. J was trimmed by 5 bases and V by 1 base; bases with no gene match: 17. From germline, CDR1 is SGHRS and CDR2 YFSETQ. The CDR3 nucleotides are TGCGCCAGCAGCTTGATCCCGACTGGGACTAGCGGAACTTTTGACAATGAGCAGTTCTTC. This translates into CASSLIPTGTSGTFDNEQFF. The full variable domain, completed using reference TRBV5-1 and TRBJ2-1, is KAGVTQTPRYLIKTRGQQVTLSCSPISGHRSVSWYQQTPGQGLQFLFEYFSETQRNKGNFPGRFSGRQFSNSRSEMNVSTLELGDSALYLCASSLIPTGTSGTFDNEQFFGPGTRLTVL.

The rearrangement uses TRBV5-1 and TRBJ1-3; D gene unclear. Germline CDR1 reads SGHRS; CDR2 reads YFSETQ. This CDR3 is built from 14 residues. Trimming took off 0 bases at V and 2 bases at J, with 6 bases between the two ends. CDR3 protein: CASSLDEAGNTIYF. The CDR3 DNA follows: TGCGCCAGCAGCTTGGATGAGGCTGGAAACACCATATATTTT.

This rearrangement joins TRBV5-6 to TRBJ2-3, with D possibly called TRBD1 or TRBD2 (5 bases each). Trimming removed 4 bases from V and 2 bases from J, with 17 bases in between. The CDR3 runs to 16 residues. Germline CDR1 SGHDT, CDR2 YYEEEE. CDR3 sequence reads: CASSQQTGPITDTQYF. The CDR3 DNA reads TGTGCCAGCAGCCAGCAAACGGGACCCATCACAGATACGCAGTATTTT.

The rearrangement uses TRBV5-1 and TRBJ1-1, with D hard to call. V was clipped by 4 bases and J by 7 bases, with 11 bases between them. Germline CDR1 SGHRS, CDR2 YFSETQ. This CDR3 is 12 amino acids long. This CDR3 is CASSRGAGEAFF. The CDR3 bases are TGCGCCAGCAGCCGGGGAGCAGGTGAAGCTTTCTTT. Full variable domain (remainder filled in from reference TRBV5-1 and TRBJ1-1): KAGVTQTPRYLIKTRGQQVTLSCSPISGHRSVSWYQQTPGQGLQFLFEYFSETQRNKGNFPGRFSGRQFSNSRSEMNVSTLELGDSALYLCASSRGAGEAFFGQGTRLTVV.

The chain carries TRBV3-1 and TRBJ2-3; 7 nucleotides match TRBD1. This CDR3 has 16 residues. Germline-derived CDR1 and CDR2 are LGHDT and YNNKEL (reference sequence). Losses at the gene ends were 4 bases for V and 3 bases for J; bases not matched to a gene: 10. The CDR3 nucleotides read TGTGCCAGCAGCCGTCTGACAGGGCGAGGGACAGATACGCAGTATTTT. This translates into CASSRLTGRGTDTQYF.

This chain connects TRBV19 to TRBJ2-2; D may be TRBD1 (5 bases). CDR1 and CDR2 from the germline V gene are LNHDA and SQIVND (reference sequence). The CDR3 is 13 amino acids. The V end lost 10 bases, the J end lost 5 bases, and 14 bases lay between the germline ends. The CDR3 DNA sequence: TGTGCCACCAGGGCTCAGGGAACCGGGGAGCTGTTTTTT. It codes for CATRAQGTGELFF.

This chain joins TRBV29-1 and TRBJ2-6; TRBD1 matches 12 bases. CDR3 size: 17 residues. The V and J ends lost 6 bases and 2 bases, in that order; junction bases with no gene match: 8. Germline loops: CDR1 SQVTM, CDR2 ANQGSEA. Here the CDR3 DNA reads TGCAGCGTCATCCGGGACAGGGGGCTCACTGGGGCCAACGTCCTGACTTTC. This codes for CSVIRDRGLTGANVLTF.

The chain employs TRBV4-1 and TRBJ2-6; 10 bases align to TRBD1. Per germline, CDR1 MGHRA and CDR2 YSYEKL. The CDR3 has 19 residues. Trimming took 0 bases from V and 0 from J; bases not matched to a gene: 5. The CDR3 reads CASSQDPGQGYSGANVLTF. The CDR3, as DNA: TGCGCCAGCAGCCAAGATCCGGGACAGGGGTACTCTGGGGCCAACGTCCTGACTTTC.

V gene TRBV3-1 combines with J gene TRBJ2-2, with D hard to call. The CDR3 consists of 14 residues. In germline, CDR1 is LGHDT, CDR2 YNNKEL (reference sequence). The V and J ends lost 1 base and 5 bases respectively, with 8 bases between them. CDR3 sequence reads: CASSQGLPTGELFF. The DNA for the CDR3 is TGTGCCAGCAGCCAAGGCCTACCGACCGGGGAGCTGTTTTTT.

In its sample, this clonotype was seen once. The chain is built from TRBV29-1 and TRBJ1-4; D remains unclear. The CDR3 is 11 amino acids. V dropped 7 bases and J dropped 0 bases, with 3 bases sitting between them. Germline V gives CDR1 SQVTM, CDR2 ANQGSEA. CDR3 coding DNA: TGCAGCGCCGCAACTAATGAAAAACTGTTTTTT. Protein: CSAATNEKLFF.

The chain links TRBV29-1 to TRBJ1-1; D not certain. The germline gives CDR1 SQVTM, CDR2 ANQGSEA. V dropped 7 bases and J dropped 0 bases, with 15 bases sitting between them. There are 14 residues in the CDR3. CDR3 nucleotide sequence: TGCAGCGCTAACGGCCTTGGGATGAACACTGAAGCTTTCTTT. Translating gives CSANGLGMNTEAFF.

The chain combines TRBV20-1 with TRBJ2-3, with 9 bases matching TRBD2. The germline gives CDR1 DFQATT, CDR2 SNEGSKA (reference sequence). V gave up 2 bases and J gave up 2 bases; unmatched junction bases: 5. This CDR3 is built from 15 residues. The CDR3 region is CSARKVAGVTDTQYF. The CDR3 DNA reads as TGCAGTGCTAGAAAAGTAGCGGGAGTCACAGATACGCAGTATTTT.

V and J are TRBV12-3 or TRBV12-4 and TRBJ2-7; unclear D gene. This CDR3 is 14 amino acids long. V lost 5 bases and J 6 bases, leaving 17 bases between the germline ends. The chain's CDR3 is CASSPPLDKSEQYF. CDR3 nucleotides: TGTGCCAGCAGTCCGCCCCTCGACAAGTCCGAGCAGTACTTC.

The rearrangement uses TRBV4-2 and TRBJ2-5, with 7 bases aligning to TRBD2. J gave up 2 bases and V 0 bases, and 6 bases lay outside the gene matches. Germline assignment: CDR1 LGHNA and CDR2 YNFKEQ. The CDR3 loop spans 16 amino acids. The CDR3 nucleotides read TGTGCCAGCAGCCAAGAATCTGGCGGGAGACAAGAGACCCAGTACTTC. Its translation is CASSQESGGRQETQYF.

The V call is TRBV28, the J call TRBJ2-7; D remains ambiguous. The V end lost 6 bases, the J end lost 12 bases, and 18 bases lay between the germline ends. CDR1 MDHEN and CDR2 SYDVKM come from the germline V gene. The CDR3 runs to 12 residues. The CDR3 reads CASRDVGPPPYF. The CDR3 bases are TGTGCCAGCAGGGACGTAGGTCCTCCGCCGTACTTC.

V usage is TRBV3-1 and J usage is TRBJ2-5; no firm D call. This CDR3 is built from 14 residues. Per germline, CDR1 LGHDT and CDR2 YNNKEL (reference sequence). Between the trimmed V and J ends, which lost 1 base and 6 bases, there was a span of 12 bases. CDR3 in amino acids: CASSQGLGLKTQYF. DNA for the CDR3: TGTGCCAGCAGCCAAGGCCTAGGTCTAAAGACCCAGTACTTC.

The chain combines TRBV7-2 with TRBJ2-5; D might be TRBD1 (5 bases). Germline CDR1 and CDR2: SGHTA and FQGNSA. The CDR3 length is 13 residues. V was pared by 5 bases and J by 5 bases, with 12 bases between. CDR3 residues: CASSQGTVETQYF. DNA of the CDR3: TGTGCCAGCAGCCAGGGAACAGTGGAGACCCAGTACTTC.